Presented here are 5 T cell receptor beta chains from one specimen sequenced in a study of OX40 agonist ivuxolimab in advanced cancers. Libraries were made using the immunoSEQ multiplex PCR assay. Drawn from immuneACCESS, this table holds only the in-frame rearrangements with V and J called that TCRdb kept. Clones are partly lost; checked studies trace under half to an unresolved V gene and leave the rest unexplained. Counted in this sample were tens of thousands of clones; about 89% of them appeared once. The ten largest account for more than 15% of the sample. Sequences were derived from CD4+ or CD8+ T cells sorted from blood, sampled in a trial of the OX40 agonist ivuxolimab. Receptors originate from an adult with an advanced solid tumor such as melanoma, head and neck, liver or kidney cancer.

The chain couples TRBV5-1 to TRBJ1-4; 7 bases are shared with TRBD1. The V and J ends lost 4 bases and 6 bases, in that order; junction bases with no gene match: 9. CDR3 length: 15 residues. Germline lookup yields CDR1 SGHRS and CDR2 YFSETQ. CDR3 sequence (DNA): TGCGCCAGCAGCCATATGACAGGGCCGGATGAAAAACTGTTTTTT. Translation gives CASSHMTGPDEKLFF.

The chain joins TRBV27 to TRBJ1-1, with 7 bases lining up with TRBD1. The J segment lost 4 bases and the V segment lost 6 bases, leaving 5 bases of the junction unmatched. This CDR3 is built from 13 residues. Germline V CDR1 and CDR2: MNHEY, SMNVEV (reference sequence). The CDR3 loop is CASSKSGGTEAFF. Here the CDR3 DNA reads TGTGCCAGCAGCAAGTCAGGGGGCACTGAAGCTTTCTTT.

The chain joins TRBV7-8 to TRBJ2-1, with D tentatively TRBD2 (7 bases). This CDR3 has 18 residues. The V and J ends lost 4 bases and 1 base respectively, with 20 bases between them. From germline, CDR1 is SGHVS and CDR2 FQNEAQ. CDR3 loop: CASSSGAGSGYSYNEQFF. CDR3 DNA: TGTGCCAGCAGCTCGGGGGCTGGTAGCGGGTATTCCTACAATGAGCAGTTCTTC.

V gene TRBV2 combines with J gene TRBJ2-1, with 12 bases identical to TRBD2. Germline loops: CDR1 SNHLY, CDR2 FYNNEI. The CDR3 consists of 16 residues. Trimming removed 2 bases from V and 9 bases from J; junction bases left unmatched: 8. The CDR3 spells CASSELAGGPIGEQFF. CDR3 DNA sequence: TGTGCCAGCAGTGAACTAGCGGGAGGGCCGATCGGTGAGCAGTTCTTC. Complete variable domain (other parts from reference TRBV2 and TRBJ2-1): EPEVTQTPSHQVTQMGQEVILRCVPISNHLYFYWYRQILGQKVEFLVSFYNNEISEKSEIFDDQFSVERPDGSNFTLKIRSTKLEDSAMYFCASSELAGGPIGEQFFGPGTRLTVL.

Here the CDR3 reads CASSGGLAIYEQYF. DNA of the CDR3: TGTGCCAGCAGTGGGGGACTAGCGATCTACGAGCAGTACTTC. This chain joins TRBV6-6 and TRBJ2-7, with 10 bases fitting TRBD2. This CDR3 is built from 14 residues. Trimming cost V 5 bases and J 3 bases; bases outside gene matches: 4. Germline-derived CDR1 and CDR2 are MNHNY and SVGAGI (reference sequence).